This T cell receptor (beta chain) was sequenced for a study of blood T cell repertoires in COVID-19. Looking at the study overall: The United States, Italy and Spain supplied acute and convalescent COVID-19 samples. From T cells, B-cell-depleted T cells, or PBMCs came the material, which was cDNA or gDNA.

Per the authors' pipeline: Amplifying reference gene primers gave estimates of nucleated cell counts. Sequencing used immunoSEQ multiplex PCR; TCRdb keeps in-frame clones, though not all of them. Clone size and the V and J calls come from that table; the DNA yielded D and trimming. There are 310,000 or so clones in the sample; around 88% occur only once, and 2.1% lies in the top ten. Trimming shortened V by 1 base and J by 2 bases, and 8 bases separated the two germline ends. Germline lookup yields CDR1 MGHRA and CDR2 YSYEKL. The length of the CDR3 is 14 residues. The material sequenced was peripheral blood. V usage is TRBV4-1 and J usage is TRBJ2-5; D not resolved. This TCR came from a woman aged 30 to 39 who had recovered from COVID-19. DNA of the CDR3: TGCGCCAGCAGCCAAGGGGCGCCGCAAGAGACCCAGTACTTC. Translated, it gives CASSQGAPQETQYF.